This TCR beta chain was captured in a study of OX40 agonist ivuxolimab in advanced cancers. Study overall: The patients received ivuxolimab by intravenous route every 2 weeks at 0.01 to 10 mg/kg. Prior anti-PD-1, anti-PD-L1 or anti-CTLA-4 therapy was allowed; 40% had some. Overall study findings and caveats: Some of the lowest clonal expansion was seen in partial responders at 0.1-3.0 mg/kg. Low normalized T-cell clonal expansion was additionally recorded for some nonresponders.

Sequencing used immunoSEQ multiplex PCR; TCRdb keeps in-frame clones, though not all of them. The sample contains 65,000 to 90,000 clones, around 90% of which appear only once. Germline-derived CDR1 and CDR2 are MDHEN and SYDVKM. This CDR3 region has 16 residues. V was clipped by 4 bases and J by 5 bases, with 18 bases between them. This clone was counted a single time. Its antigen is as yet unknown. The V call is TRBV28, the J call TRBJ2-1; D possibly corresponds to TRBD1 (6 bases). The source is an adult with an advanced solid tumor such as melanoma, head and neck, liver or kidney cancer. The sequencing here drew on CD4+ or CD8+ T cells sorted from blood, taken in a trial of the OX40 agonist ivuxolimab. The CDR3 sequence is CASSSIKGHGHNEQFF. CDR3 DNA: TGTGCCAGCAGTTCGATAAAGGGACATGGTCACAATGAGCAGTTCTTC.